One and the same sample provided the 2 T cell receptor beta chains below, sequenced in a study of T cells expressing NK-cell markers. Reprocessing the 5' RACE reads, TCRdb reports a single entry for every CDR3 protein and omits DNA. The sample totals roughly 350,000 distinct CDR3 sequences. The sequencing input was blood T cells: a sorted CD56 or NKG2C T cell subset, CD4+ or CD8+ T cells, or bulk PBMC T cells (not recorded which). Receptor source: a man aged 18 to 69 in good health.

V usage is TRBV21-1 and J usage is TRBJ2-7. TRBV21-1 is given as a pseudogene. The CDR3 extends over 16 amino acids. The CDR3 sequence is CASSRRTVGARYEQYF.

The CDR3 protein is CASSLMTGRDEQFF. The rearrangement joins TRBV27 to TRBJ2-1; TCRdb indicates TRBD2, and absent DNA this call remains unverified. The CDR3 is made up of 14 amino acids. Germline V CDR1 and CDR2: MNHEY, SMNVEV (reference sequence).